This T cell receptor (beta chain) stems from a study of CD8+CD57+ T cells in acquired aplastic anemia. Study-level points and caveats: Sharing between patients and controls was observed for twenty-nine CD8+ CDR3 sequences.

This clonotype was detected ten times or more. Its antigen remains unidentified. Patients who underwent sequencing had shown CD8+CD57+ cell expansion by flow cytometry. Severe acquired aplastic anemia was present in every patient. There was no therapy given to any patient before the blood sampling took place. V was trimmed by 6 bases and J by 3 bases, leaving 18 bases between them. The CDR3 sequence is 15 residues long. Germline V gene lookup returns CDR1 MNHNS and CDR2 SASEGT. Researchers used genomic DNA as the template to profile TCR beta VDJ and CDR3. TCRdb reanalysed the reads using MiXCR and keeps one entry per CDR3 protein. The sample records some 120,000 distinct CDR3 sequences, roughly 40% being singletons.

The chain joins TRBV6-1 to TRBJ2-7; no clear D gene. The source material was sorted CD4+, CD8+, or CD8+CD57+ T cells (not recorded which) from PBMCs. The origin of this receptor is a human donor with aplastic anemia. The DNA of the CDR3 is TGTGCCAGCAGAACGGAGTCTTACGGCCTCTACGAGCAGTACTTC. Its protein product is CASRTESYGLYEQYF.